The next 4 T cell receptor beta chains were all read from a single sample in a study of blood T cells in healthy people across ages. Alongside a J-beta primer mix, a sample-barcoded 5' primer served in a second PCR lasting roughly 7 to 11 cycles. MiXCR, applied by TCRdb to the 5' RACE reads, yields one record per CDR3 protein. This table holds about 1.4 million distinct CDR3 sequences, 59% found once. Sequenced: blood. Receptors were obtained from a man between 18 and 29 years old in good health.

The chain recombines TRBV29-1 with TRBJ2-3, with TRBD1 as a possible D gene (6 bases). V lost 8 bases and J lost 1, with 13 bases in between. CDR3 size: 13 residues. Germline lookup yields CDR1 SQVTM and CDR2 ANQGSEA. CDR3 sequence: CSLNRVGTDTQYF. CDR3 nucleotide sequence: TGCAGCCTGAACAGGGTCGGCACAGATACGCAGTATTTT.

The V and J genes are TRBV4-2 and TRBJ2-7; 12 bases align to TRBD2. The CDR3 is made up of 19 amino acids. Trimming removed 4 bases from V and 7 bases from J; junction bases left unmatched: 20. From germline, CDR1 is LGHNA and CDR2 YNFKEQ. The CDR3 here is CASSPYRLAGVLTYNEQYF. CDR3 nucleotides: TGTGCCAGCAGCCCCTATAGACTAGCGGGGGTGTTGACCTACAATGAGCAGTACTTC.

This chain joins TRBV9 and TRBJ2-1; tentatively, D is TRBD2 (5 bases). CDR1 is SGDLS, CDR2 YYNGEE, per germline. The V gene lost 4 bases and the J gene lost 7 bases, with 15 bases spanning the gap. The CDR3 is made up of 14 amino acids. CDR3: CASSTRTFLNEQFF. The CDR3 nucleotides are TGTGCCAGCAGCACACGGACTTTTTTGAATGAGCAGTTCTTC.

The chain has TRBV7-7 and TRBJ2-5; TRBD2 matches 12 bases. The V gene's germline CDR1 is SSHAT and CDR2 FNYEAQ (reference sequence). CDR3 length: 15 amino acids. Losses at the gene ends were 4 bases for V and 5 bases for J; bases not matched to a gene: 5. The CDR3 DNA is TGTGCCAGCAGCTGCAGGACTAGCGGGATGGAGACCCAGTACTTC. Translated, it gives CASSCRTSGMETQYF.